This T cell receptor beta chain was recovered during a study of blood T cell repertoires in COVID-19. About the research overall: COVID-19 samples collected from the United States, Italy and Spain covered acute and convalescent phases.

The V gene lost 5 bases and the J gene lost 1 base, with 9 bases spanning the gap. Germline V gene data show CDR1 as MDHEN and CDR2 as SYDVKM. There are 15 residues in the CDR3. Clones were sequenced by immunoSEQ multiplex PCR, and TCRdb holds only the in-frame ones, with some missing. The data hold about 160,000 clones, with roughly 88% observed a single time. Seattle's enrolled individuals joined amid active infection and were then monitored longitudinally. Sequencing was carried out using peripheral blood. The gene calls are TRBV28 and TRBJ2-6; D possibly corresponds to TRBD2 (5 bases). This clonotype was sampled from an elderly man with COVID-19, enrolled during active disease. The CDR3 DNA reads TGTGCCAGCAGTCCCCCGGGATCTGGGGCCAACGTCCTGACTTTC. The encoded protein is CASSPPGSGANVLTF.